What follows is one T cell receptor beta chain and its context. Its antigen remains undetermined. Per-base qualities were not stored, and no clone one base away is much larger. This sample was included in a study of cytomegalovirus exposure and HLA in healthy donors (dated by TCRdb to 2016 to 2017). For the wider study: An earlier analysis of fewer than 750 of the donors reported 276 Gb of sequence data and around 120 million unique TCR beta sequences obtained from 150 million to 200 million T cells. All discovery cohort repertoires had been generated on a single sequencing platform. Donor age, sex, ethnicity and CMV serostatus were compiled alongside the repertoire data. Of the 350 to 450 genotyped donors, 80% to 90% were placed in the genetic ancestry cluster associated with self-reported Caucasian donors. Using immunosequencing, the study profiled T cell repertoires from 666 subjects and related those repertoires to cytomegalovirus serostatus. In a later genetic analysis, genome-wide SNP genotypes for about 55% of the roughly 700 donors were used, and that subset was treated as a discovery cohort. A later analysis re-examined previously published TCR beta repertoires from 500 to 700 donors and added high-resolution HLA genotyping to investigate patterns of TCR occurrence. Because of strong linkage in the cohort, roughly five DR-DQ haplotypes were treated as single units for association and clustering. To predict cytomegalovirus infection status, the study combined high-throughput TCR immunosequencing, statistical association of individual TCRs with disease status, and machine learning. An early release covering just under 650 HLA-typed donors comprised approximately 290 gigabases of sequencing data and some 79 million unique TCR sequences. Class I and class II HLA loci were covered by the typing at four-digit resolution. An earlier analysis of 587 of the donors used high-throughput TCR beta sequencing to judge whether each TCR beta V gene segment behaved as functional or pseudogenic. Rather than using new phenotypic data, the later analysis identified candidate immune exposures from TCR beta sequences and from how often those sequences occurred across donors. Typing coverage varied by locus: roughly 620-640 donors for A, B, C, DRB1 and DQB1; around 560 for DQA1; about 570 for DPA1; 400 to 480 for DPB1. Among roughly 370 genotyped donors of the cohort, an average of around 240,000 unique TCR beta nucleotide sequences were sequenced per donor, around a sixth of them non-productive. The aim of the study was to test whether cataloging public T cell receptors could identify signatures of past pathogen exposure. In addition to the first cohort of 650 to 800 subjects, a separate validation cohort of around 110 different subjects was used.

The cohort was made up of roughly 670 healthy bone marrow donors. Cohort members were all nominally healthy when sampled, although unrecorded immune exposures were likely present. The donor tested CMV seropositive, placing the donor among the 310 or so seropositive members of the cohort. A peripheral blood sample was collected from each donor, and TCR beta sequencing was performed on peripheral blood mononuclear cells. The Qiagen DNeasy Blood Extraction Kit was used to extract genomic DNA from the blood cell samples. What the research found in general, with its limitations: Because some donors lacked HLA typing at each locus, the association tests relied only on the typed subset. About 17 rarely observed V segments, including chromosome 9 orphons, were excluded from the earlier analysis of some 590 of the donors because counts were too low. Compared with the approximately 670-donor mean, donors in an Asian-associated ancestry cluster had fewer N-insertions in productive TCRs, according to a later genetic analysis. Sequencing depth was assumed to be roughly uniform across donors in the presence/absence analyses, though that assumption may not hold. The classifier was reported to diagnose cytomegalovirus status with high specificity and sensitivity in both the original and validation cohorts. V-gene and J-gene trimming of TCR beta chains was associated with a missense DCLRE1C variant in a later genetic analysis, and the association was replicated in an independent cohort. In vitro tests confirmed that a few of the cytomegalovirus-associated TCR beta chains recognize cytomegalovirus antigens. A further reported finding was that TCR beta sequences accurately predicted the HLA-A and HLA-B alleles for most subjects in the first cohort. Most TCR sequences were seen in very few donors, while some public TCRs were found in many individuals. Correlated functional status among segregating V segments might be attributable to linkage disequilibrium, but an unknown experimental factor could not be ruled out. It was suggested by the authors that the approach could potentially be generalized to other disease states and immunological phenotypes. In a later analysis, HLA-associated TCR beta chains showed more clonal expansion and lower generation probabilities than non-associated chains that were equally common. A later analysis found that TCR association rates varied across HLA loci, with DRB1 alleles showing the most associated TCRs and HLA-C alleles the fewest. When HLA alleles, especially DR and DQ, strongly co-occurred, attributing TCR associations to individual alleles was difficult. According to a later analysis, parvovirus B19, influenza, CMV and Epstein-Barr virus appeared linked to several top co-occurrence clusters. Most CMV-associated TCR beta chains appeared to be HLA-restricted in a later analysis, and the HLA associations seemed to be driven largely by CMV exposure. Specific HLA alleles were associated with more than 15,000 TCR beta sequences at a false discovery rate of 0.05 in a later analysis. The study gave a list of over 150 TCR beta chains associated with cytomegalovirus. In an earlier analysis of 587 of the donors, most TCR beta V segments were observed in productive rearrangements about 87% or about 30% of the time, broadly matching IMGT annotations. The only immune exposure information available for the cohort was CMV serostatus. The cohort was sequenced for TCR beta chains only, and without alpha or paired-chain data the features that could be detected were limited. A group of highly shared sequence variants was considered likely to be a technical artifact of the sequencing pipeline.

The library was obtained by the immunoSEQ multiplex PCR assay. A mixture of 60 forward primers for TCR Vbeta segments and 13 reverse primers for TCR Jbeta segments was used in the multiplex PCR. The CDR3 region of rearranged TCR beta genes was amplified from genomic DNA with a multiplex PCR assay. The amplified TCR beta libraries were sequenced on the Illumina HiSeq System as 87-base-pair reads. The authors' pipeline ran thus. A later analysis counted 75 million to 100 million unique TCR beta chains across the approximately 700 repertoires, and some 11 million of these chains were shared by at least two donors. Raw reads were error-corrected and collapsed into unique sequences by a nearest-neighbor algorithm in which closely related sequences were merged to remove PCR and sequencing errors. To assign V, D and J gene segments, CDR3 sequences were aligned to IMGT reference sequences. Each retained sequence needed at least a six-nucleotide match to both a V gene segment and a J gene segment. A rearrangement counted as productive if the CDR3 had no stop codons and remained in frame with V and J, and every other rearrangement counted as non-productive. CDR3 was defined by IMGT convention, running from the second conserved V-encoded cysteine to the conserved J-encoded phenylalanine. Sequences without an unambiguous match to a single V gene segment were excluded from the earlier analysis of almost 600 of the donors. An earlier analysis of 587 of the donors classified V segments as functional when productive rearrangements were above 56.7% and as segregating when the standard deviation between donors was above 5%. A statistical classification framework was built to diagnose cytomegalovirus status from the catalog of TCR beta chain sequences. In a later analysis, V and J genes were assigned by comparing TCR nucleotide sequences against IMGT/GENE-DB human TR gene sequences. A later analysis assigned CDR3 sequences and most-parsimonious VDJ recombination scenarios with the TCRdist pipeline. A later analysis defined each TCR beta chain by its CDR3 amino acid sequence plus V-gene family, and excluded reads lacking a unique V-gene family. In a later analysis, some 600 highly shared, low-generation-probability nucleotide sequences were removed to address suspected cross-contamination and a sequencing artifact. In a later analysis, a clonal expansion index was calculated for each public chain from normalized within-repertoire ranks of inferred template counts. Generation probabilities in a later analysis came from a VDJ recombination model fitted to out-of-frame rearrangements, and those results were checked against IGoR. In a later analysis, hypergeometric tests were used to score TCR-TCR, TCR-HLA and TCR-CMV co-occurrence, with a repertoire-size bias correction applied to TCR pairs. In a later analysis, false discovery rates were estimated by permuting HLA or CMV assignments 20 times. In a later analysis, co-occurring TCRs were grouped using DBSCAN, and TCRdist sequence similarity was added for clustering within HLA-allele-positive subsets. Repertoires with fewer than 30,000 or more than 120,000 public chains were left out of co-occurrence clustering, as were about five repertoires with anomalous nucleotide sharing. Here the immuneACCESS table is served through TCRdb, limited to in-frame sequences with V and J called. Missing clones are a known gap in these copies; in checked studies unresolved V genes cover under half, and the rest lacks a known reason. That table gives V, J and clone size, and the DNA gave D and trimming. Here the sample has about 65,000 clones; approximately 80% occur a single time. The ten largest clonotypes hold under 3% of the sample.

The TCR originated in a girl aged 10-17 years in good health and CMV-seropositive. Material for sequencing was PBMCs.

This receptor has the CDR3 CASSLEGQGLQETQYF. The base sequence is TGTGCCAGCAGCTTAGAGGGGCAGGGTTTACAGGAGACCCAGTACTTC. Here the chain combines TRBV13 and TRBJ2-5; perhaps TRBD1 is the D gene, with 5 bases matching. The junction shows trimming of 1 base on V and 5 bases on J, plus 17 bases between the germline ends. Taken from cysteine to phenylalanine, the CDR3 has 16 residues. The entry retains the CDR3 DNA only, 48 bases that are in frame from base 1. The germline V gene (reference sequence) specifies PRHDT as CDR1 and FYEKMQ as CDR2. Where the CDR3 stops, the reference TRBV13 and TRBJ2-5 genes take over; the full variable domain is AAGVIQSPRHLIKEKRETATLKCYPIPRHDTVYWYQQGPGQDPQFLISFYEKMQSDKGSIPDRFSAQQFSDYHSELNMSSLELGDSALYFCASSLEGQGLQETQYFGPGTRLLVL.